The count of the clone carrying this TCR beta chain is one. As yet, its antigen is unknown. Sequencing was performed with immunoSEQ multiplex PCR; in TCRdb, only in-frame clones are kept and a portion is missing. Of approximately 52,000 clones in the sample, 90% were seen once. Repeated repertoire sampling spanned the course of chemoradiotherapy. The sample comes from a study of chemoradiotherapy in HPV16-positive cancers. Study-level results: HPV-specific T cells were functionally defined from only two HPV16-positive patients. Candidate HPV-specific clones and E7-related TCR motifs grew in tumor during treatment.

Sequenced here: blood, sampled from a patient who underwent chemoradiotherapy. This sequence was found in a human donor with HPV-associated anogenital cancer.

CDR3 in amino acids: CASKGANYGYTF. The CDR3, as DNA: TGTGCCAGCAAAGGAGCTAACTATGGCTACACCTTC. This chain connects TRBV6-5 to TRBJ1-2; D call uncertain. The CDR3 loop spans 12 amino acids. V was trimmed by 7 bases and J by 0 bases, leaving 6 bases between them. Germline V gene sequence: CDR1 MNHEY, CDR2 SVGAGI.